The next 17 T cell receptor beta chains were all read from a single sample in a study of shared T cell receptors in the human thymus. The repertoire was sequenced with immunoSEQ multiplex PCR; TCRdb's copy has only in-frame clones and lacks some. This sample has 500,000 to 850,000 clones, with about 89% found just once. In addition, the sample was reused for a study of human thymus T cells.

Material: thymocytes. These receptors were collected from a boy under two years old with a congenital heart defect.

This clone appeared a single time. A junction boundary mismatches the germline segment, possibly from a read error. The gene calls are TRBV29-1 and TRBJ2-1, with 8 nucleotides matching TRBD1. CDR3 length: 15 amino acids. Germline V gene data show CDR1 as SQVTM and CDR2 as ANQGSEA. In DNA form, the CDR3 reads TGCAGCGTCGAAGGGGGCAGGGGGCTTTCCAATGAGCAGTTCTTC. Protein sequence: CSVEGGRGLSNEQFF.

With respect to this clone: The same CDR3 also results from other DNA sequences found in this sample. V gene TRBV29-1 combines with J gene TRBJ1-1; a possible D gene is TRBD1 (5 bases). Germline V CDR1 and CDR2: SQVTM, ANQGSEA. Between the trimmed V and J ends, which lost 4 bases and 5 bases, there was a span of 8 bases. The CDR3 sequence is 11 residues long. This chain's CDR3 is CSVVRGTEAFF. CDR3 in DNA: TGCAGCGTTGTGCGGGGGACTGAAGCTTTCTTT.

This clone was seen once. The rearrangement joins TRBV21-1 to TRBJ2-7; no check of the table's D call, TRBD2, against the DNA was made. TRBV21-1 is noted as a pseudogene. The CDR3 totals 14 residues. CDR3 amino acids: CASKTSGTNYEQYF. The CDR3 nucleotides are TGTGCCAGTAAAACTAGCGGTACTAACTACGAGCAGTACTTC.

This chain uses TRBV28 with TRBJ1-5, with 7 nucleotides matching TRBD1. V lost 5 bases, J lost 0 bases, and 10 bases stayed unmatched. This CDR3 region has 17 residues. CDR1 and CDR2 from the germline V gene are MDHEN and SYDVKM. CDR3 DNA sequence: TGTGCCAGCAGTAATTACCGGGACAGATATAGCAATCAGCCCCAGCATTTT. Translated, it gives CASSNYRDRYSNQPQHF.

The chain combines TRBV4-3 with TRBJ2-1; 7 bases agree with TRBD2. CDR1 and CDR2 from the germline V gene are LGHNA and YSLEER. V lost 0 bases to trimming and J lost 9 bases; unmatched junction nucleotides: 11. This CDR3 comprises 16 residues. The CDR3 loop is CASSQDRRGGGPEQFF. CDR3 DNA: TGCGCCAGCAGCCAAGATCGAAGAGGCGGGGGTCCTGAGCAGTTCTTC.

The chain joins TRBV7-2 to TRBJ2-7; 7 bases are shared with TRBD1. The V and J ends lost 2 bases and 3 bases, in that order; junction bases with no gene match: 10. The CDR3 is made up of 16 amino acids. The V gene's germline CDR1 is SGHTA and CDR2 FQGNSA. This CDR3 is CASSLSSGTALYEQYF. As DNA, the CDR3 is TGTGCCAGCAGCTTAAGTTCCGGGACAGCCCTCTACGAGCAGTACTTC.

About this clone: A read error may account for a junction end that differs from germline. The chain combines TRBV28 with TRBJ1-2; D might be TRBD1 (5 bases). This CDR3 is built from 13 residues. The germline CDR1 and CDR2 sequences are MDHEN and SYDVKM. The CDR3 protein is CAGSFLQVYGYTF. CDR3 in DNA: TGTGCCGGCAGTTTCTTACAGGTCTATGGCTACACCTTC.

This CDR3 is CATGQGLDSPLHF. Written as DNA, the CDR3 is TGTGCCACGGGACAGGGGTTGGATTCACCCCTCCACTTT. This chain uses TRBV10-3 with TRBJ1-6, with TRBD1 matching 10 bases. This CDR3 spans 13 amino acids. CDR1 and CDR2 (germline): ENHRY, SYGVKD. With V trimmed by 10 bases and J by 8 bases, 5 bases remained unmatched.

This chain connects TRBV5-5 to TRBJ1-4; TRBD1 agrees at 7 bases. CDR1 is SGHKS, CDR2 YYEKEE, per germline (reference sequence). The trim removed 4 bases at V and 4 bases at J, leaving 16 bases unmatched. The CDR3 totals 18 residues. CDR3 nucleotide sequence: TGTGCCAGCAGCCTAGGCCTAGGGCGGGGACAGATTAATGAAAAACTGTTTTTT. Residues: CASSLGLGRGQINEKLFF.

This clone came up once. CDR3 coding DNA: TGTGCCAGCAACCCCCGCACTAGCGGGGATGGTAACATTCAGTACTTC. This sequence encodes CASNPRTSGDGNIQYF. The rearrangement uses TRBV5-6 and TRBJ2-4; 10 bases match TRBD2. In germline, CDR1 is SGHDT, CDR2 YYEEEE. The CDR3 has 16 amino acids. The ends lost 6 bases at V and 7 bases at J; junction bases unmatched: 13.

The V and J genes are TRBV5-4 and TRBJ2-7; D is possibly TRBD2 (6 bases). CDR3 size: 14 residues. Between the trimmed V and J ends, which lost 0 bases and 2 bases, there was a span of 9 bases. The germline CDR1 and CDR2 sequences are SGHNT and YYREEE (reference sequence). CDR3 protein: CASSLDGGPYEQYF. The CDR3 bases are TGTGCCAGCAGCTTGGACGGGGGACCCTACGAGCAGTACTTC. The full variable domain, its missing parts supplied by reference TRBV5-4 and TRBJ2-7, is ETGVTQSPTHLIKTRGQQVTLRCSSQSGHNTVSWYQQALGQGPQFIFQYYREEENGRGNFPPRFSGLQFPNYSSELNVNALELDDSALYLCASSLDGGPYEQYFGPGTRLTVT.

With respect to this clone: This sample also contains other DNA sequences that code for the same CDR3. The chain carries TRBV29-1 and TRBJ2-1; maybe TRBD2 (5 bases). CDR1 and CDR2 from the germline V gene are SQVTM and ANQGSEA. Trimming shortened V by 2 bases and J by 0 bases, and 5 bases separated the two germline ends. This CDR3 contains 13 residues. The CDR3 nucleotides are TGCAGCGTTGAACGGGGCTCCTACAATGAGCAGTTCTTC. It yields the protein CSVERGSYNEQFF.

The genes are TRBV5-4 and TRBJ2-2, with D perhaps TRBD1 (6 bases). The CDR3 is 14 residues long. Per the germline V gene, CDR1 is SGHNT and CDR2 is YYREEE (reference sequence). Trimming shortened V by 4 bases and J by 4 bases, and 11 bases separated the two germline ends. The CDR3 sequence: CASSPTGLTGELFF. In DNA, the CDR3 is TGTGCCAGCAGCCCCACAGGGCTCACCGGGGAGCTGTTTTTT.

The CDR3 protein is CASSYEDRRRNEQYF. The CDR3 DNA reads TGTGCCAGCAGCTACGAGGACAGGCGGCGGAACGAGCAGTACTTC. The chain combines TRBV5-6 with TRBJ2-7; TRBD1 matches 7 bases. Germline V lookup: CDR1 SGHDT, CDR2 YYEEEE. V trimming: 3 bases; J trimming: 5 bases; junction bases outside the gene matches: 11. The CDR3 is 15 amino acids. The full variable domain, completed using reference TRBV5-6 and TRBJ2-7, is DAGVTQSPTHLIKTRGQQVTLRCSPKSGHDTVSWYQQALGQGPQFIFQYYEEEERQRGNFPDRFSGHQFPNYSSELNVNALLLGDSALYLCASSYEDRRRNEQYFGPGTRLTVT.

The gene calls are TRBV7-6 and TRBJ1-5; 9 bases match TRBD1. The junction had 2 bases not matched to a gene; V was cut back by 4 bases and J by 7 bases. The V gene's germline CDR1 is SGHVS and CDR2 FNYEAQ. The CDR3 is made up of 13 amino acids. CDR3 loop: CASSSTGGQPQHF. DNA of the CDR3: TGTGCCAGCAGCTCGACAGGGGGGCAGCCCCAGCATTTT.

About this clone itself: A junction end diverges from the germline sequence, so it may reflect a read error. The CDR3 loop is CASSLAGHRNF. As DNA, the CDR3 is TGTGCCAGCAGCTTAGCGGGACACCGTAACTTC. The J gene is TRBJ2-5, the V gene TRBV7-2; a possible D gene is TRBD1 (6 bases). The V gene's germline CDR1 is SGHTA and CDR2 FQGNSA. This CDR3 is built from 11 residues.

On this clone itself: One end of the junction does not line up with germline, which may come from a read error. This CDR3 reads CASSGRDTALF. In nucleotides, the CDR3 is TGTGCCAGCAGCGGACGGGACACGGCCCTTTTT. The chain carries TRBV4-2 and TRBJ1-1, with D perhaps matching TRBD1 (6 bases). The germline CDR1 and CDR2 sequences are LGHNA and YNFKEQ. CDR3 length: 11 amino acids.